The clone carrying this TCR beta chain is a singleton in its sample. Its antigen remains unidentified. Profiling relied on immunoSEQ multiplex PCR, and the TCRdb table lists in-frame clones only, not all of them. The sample shows tens of thousands of clones, approximately 87% of them seen only once. Autoimmune disease history or systemic immunosuppression was exclusionary. These data originate in a study of OX40 agonist ivuxolimab in advanced cancers. Study findings and constraints: CD4+ and CD8+ blood T cells expanded clonally by week 6 at 0.1 to 3.0 mg/kg.

Sequencing used CD4+ or CD8+ T cells sorted from blood, obtained in a trial of the OX40 agonist ivuxolimab. This sequence was found in an adult with an advanced solid tumor such as melanoma, head and neck, liver or kidney cancer.

This chain's CDR3 is CASSIEGRQPQHF. In DNA form, the CDR3 reads TGTGCCAGTAGTATCGAGGGGCGGCAGCCCCAGCATTTT. V is TRBV19 and J is TRBJ1-5; D possibly corresponds to TRBD1 (5 bases). V was pared by 3 bases and J by 7 bases, with 10 bases between. The CDR3 loop spans 13 amino acids. In germline, CDR1 is LNHDA, CDR2 SQIVND (reference sequence).